These 2 T cell receptor beta chains originate from one sample sequenced in a study of identical twins. TCRdb called the 5' RACE reads again in MiXCR, with one record for every CDR3 protein. Of 450,000 or so distinct CDR3 sequences in the sample, approximately 14% were seen once. These same records also appear under a second study, on yellow fever vaccine responses in identical twins.

Material: CD4+ T cells sorted from blood. Every receptor here comes from a woman under 30 in good health.

V is TRBV19 and J is TRBJ2-1, with 11 bases matching TRBD1. CDR1 is LNHDA, CDR2 SQIVND, per germline (reference sequence). The CDR3 totals 17 residues. After removal of 6 bases from V and 4 bases from J, the junction contained 11 bases not matched to a gene. This chain's CDR3 is CASSPPGQGAYYNEQFF. The CDR3 bases are TGTGCCAGTAGCCCACCAGGACAGGGGGCATATTACAATGAGCAGTTCTTC.

This clonotype turned up a few times. V is TRBV6-1 and J is TRBJ1-5, with D uncertain. Germline V gene lookup returns CDR1 MNHNS and CDR2 SASEGT. The CDR3 has 15 amino acids. V was pared by 5 bases and J by 4 bases, with 15 bases between. The CDR3 coding sequence is TGTGCCAGCAGTCGCTACCGGGATTCTAATCAGCCCCAGCATTTT. Amino acids: CASSRYRDSNQPQHF.